This entry lists 30 T cell receptor beta chains sequenced from one sample in a study of T cell changes during pregnancy in multiple sclerosis (dated by TCRdb to about 2019). Library preparation was by the immunoSEQ multiplex PCR assay. Held by TCRdb, this immuneACCESS table contains in-frame sequences only and omits some clones. Under half of the omission traces to an unresolved V gene where checked; the cause of the rest is unknown. Present in this sample are about 81,000 clones, 80% to 95% of which were seen just once. Approximately 1.3% of the sample is taken by the ten largest. This specimen was peripheral blood, taken in the third trimester of pregnancy. Receptors originate from a female donor in good health, enrolled as a control in a pregnancy study.

The chain couples TRBV5-1 to TRBJ2-5; perhaps TRBD1 as D (5 bases). Trimming cost V 2 bases and J 5 bases, with 19 bases left between them. The CDR3 length is 16 residues. CDR1 and CDR2 (germline): SGHRS, YFSETQ. The CDR3 DNA reads TGCGCCAGCAGCTTTGGAGACTCAGGGCGCCGGGAGACCCAGTACTTC. Amino acids: CASSFGDSGRRETQYF. Full variable domain (missing parts from reference TRBV5-1 and TRBJ2-5): KAGVTQTPRYLIKTRGQQVTLSCSPISGHRSVSWYQQTPGQGLQFLFEYFSETQRNKGNFPGRFSGRQFSNSRSEMNVSTLELGDSALYLCASSFGDSGRRETQYFGPGTRLLVL.

The genes are TRBV6-6 and TRBJ1-2; 7 bases are a match to TRBD1. V trimming: 0 bases; J trimming: 1 base; junction bases outside the gene matches: 5. CDR1 and CDR2 from the germline V gene are MNHNY and SVGAGI (reference sequence). The CDR3 totals 16 residues. The CDR3 sequence is CASSYSGNRGNYGYTF. CDR3 DNA sequence: TGTGCCAGCAGTTACTCGGGGAACAGGGGTAACTATGGCTACACCTTC.

The chain employs TRBV9 and TRBJ1-2; D possibly corresponds to TRBD1 (5 bases). The CDR3 is 14 amino acids. V shed 2 bases and J shed 0 bases, with 8 bases lying between them. Germline CDR1 SGDLS, CDR2 YYNGEE. CDR3 protein: CASSVQGANYGYTF. The CDR3 DNA reads as TGTGCCAGCAGCGTGCAAGGGGCTAACTATGGCTACACCTTC.

Here the CDR3 reads CASSVGSGRADTQYF. CDR3 in DNA: TGTGCCAGCAGCGTCGGTAGCGGGAGGGCAGATACGCAGTATTTT. This sequence joins TRBV9 and TRBJ2-3, with 11 bases lining up with TRBD2. Per germline, CDR1 SGDLS and CDR2 YYNGEE. The CDR3 has 15 residues. V gave up 2 bases and J gave up 4 bases; unmatched junction bases: 3.

This chain uses TRBV7-2 with TRBJ2-7; 9 bases are a match to TRBD1. Germline values: CDR1 SGHTA, CDR2 FQGNSA. After removal of 1 base from V and 4 bases from J, the junction contained 8 bases not matched to a gene. CDR3 length: 16 amino acids. In nucleotides, the CDR3 is TGTGCCAGCAGCTTAGTAGTCGGACAGGGGCCTTACGAGCAGTACTTC. Translating gives CASSLVVGQGPYEQYF.

The V gene is TRBV9, the J gene TRBJ2-2, with TRBD1 identical over 7 bases. V dropped 4 bases and J dropped 4; count of bases not matched to a gene: 4. This CDR3 has 14 residues. CDR1 SGDLS and CDR2 YYNGEE come from the germline V gene. The CDR3 coding sequence is TGTGCCAGCAGCCGGGACAGACCCACCGGGGAGCTGTTTTTT. It encodes CASSRDRPTGELFF.

The CDR3 DNA follows: TGTGCCAGCAGCATTAGCGGAAGCACAGATACGCAGTATTTT. This translates into CASSISGSTDTQYF. This chain connects TRBV9 to TRBJ2-3; possibly TRBD2 for D (6 bases). The germline CDR1 and CDR2 sequences are SGDLS and YYNGEE. V was cut by 4 bases and J by 0 bases, with 9 bases left in between. The CDR3 length is 14 residues. Looking up the rest from reference TRBV9 and TRBJ2-3 gives the full variable domain: DSGVTQTPKHLITATGQRVTLRCSPRSGDLSVYWYQQSLDQGLQFLIQYYNGEERAKGNILERFSAQQFPDLHSELNLSSLELGDSALYFCASSISGSTDTQYFGPGTRLTVL.

V and J are TRBV5-4 and TRBJ2-5; TRBD2 aligns across 8 bases. Germline loops: CDR1 SGHNT, CDR2 YYREEE (reference sequence). This CDR3 has 16 amino acids. Unmatched junction bases numbered 6, after V lost 0 bases and J lost 2 bases. DNA of the CDR3: TGTGCCAGCAGCTTGGGACTAGCGTCTGGACAAGAGACCCAGTACTTC. This gives the protein CASSLGLASGQETQYF.

The rearrangement uses TRBV5-1 and TRBJ1-2, with TRBD1 matching 9 bases. This CDR3 region has 16 residues. Germline V gives CDR1 SGHRS, CDR2 YFSETQ. Trimming at V came to 3 bases and at J to 4 bases, leaving 10 bases not matched to a gene. The CDR3 DNA follows: TGCGCCAGCAGCTGGCTCCGGGACAGGGTCCTCTATGGCTACACCTTC. Protein sequence: CASSWLRDRVLYGYTF.

This chain joins TRBV6-1 and TRBJ2-7; 8 nucleotides align to TRBD1. The V and J ends lost 4 bases and 0 bases, in that order; junction bases with no gene match: 5. The CDR3 length is 15 residues. The V gene's germline CDR1 is MNHNS and CDR2 SASEGT. This chain's CDR3 is CASSVLTGASYEQYF. DNA of the CDR3: TGTGCCAGCAGTGTTTTGACAGGGGCCTCCTACGAGCAGTACTTC.

The chain recombines TRBV27 with TRBJ2-7; D remains unclear. Trimming cost V 2 bases and J 0 bases, with 8 bases left between them. The CDR3 totals 14 residues. CDR1 is MNHEY, CDR2 SMNVEV, per germline (reference sequence). As DNA, the CDR3 is TGTGCCAGCAGTTTAGCGGATAGCTCCTACGAGCAGTACTTC. As protein: CASSLADSSYEQYF.

The chain uses TRBV6-6 and TRBJ2-3, with a weak D call TRBD2 (5 bases). The CDR3 spans 16 residues. Trimming stripped 2 bases from V and 6 bases from J, with 18 bases between. Germline assignment: CDR1 MNHNY and CDR2 SVGAGI (reference sequence). CDR3 residues: CASSYPPGVLEDTQYF. The CDR3 DNA reads as TGTGCCAGCAGTTACCCACCCGGGGTTCTTGAGGATACGCAGTATTTT.

This chain joins TRBV2 and TRBJ1-2; D perhaps matches TRBD1 (5 bases). The V end lost 5 bases, the J end lost 0 bases, and 13 bases lay between the germline ends. The germline V gene has CDR1 SNHLY and CDR2 FYNNEI. The CDR3 runs 15 residues. CDR3 amino acids: CASSTRQTTNYGYTF. CDR3 bases: TGTGCCAGCAGTACCCGACAGACAACTAACTATGGCTACACCTTC.

The chain carries TRBV7-9 and TRBJ1-1; TRBD1 aligns across 7 bases. The J segment lost 9 bases and the V segment lost 1 base, leaving 5 bases of the junction unmatched. The CDR3 runs 13 residues. The germline gives CDR1 SEHNR, CDR2 FQNEAQ (reference sequence). The CDR3 DNA follows: TGTGCCAGCAGCTTAGTCGGGGGACAGAAAGCTTTCTTT. This sequence encodes CASSLVGGQKAFF.

This rearrangement joins TRBV21-1 to TRBJ2-7; the tabulated D call, TRBD1, remains unverified against the DNA. TRBV21-1 corresponds to a pseudogene. The CDR3 sequence is 10 residues long. This CDR3 is CAIQGYEQYF. DNA for the CDR3: TGTGCCATACAGGGCTACGAGCAGTACTTC.

J is TRBJ2-5 and V is TRBV7-9, with D tentatively TRBD2 (5 bases). Germline V CDR1 and CDR2: SEHNR, FQNEAQ (reference sequence). The CDR3 consists of 15 residues. Trimming cost V 1 base and J 3 bases, with 12 bases left between them. For the CDR3, the DNA is TGTGCCAGCAGCTTAGTCGGCAGCGGAGAAGAGACCCAGTACTTC. Translating gives CASSLVGSGEETQYF.

The chain carries TRBV18 and TRBJ2-7; a possible D gene is TRBD1 (6 bases). Trimming took 3 bases from V and 5 from J, leaving 20 bases between them. CDR1 and CDR2 (germline): KGHSH, LQKENI. The CDR3 contains 16 residues. The CDR3 nucleotides read TGTGCCAGCTCACCCATGGTCCAGGGGATCCCCCACGAGCAGTACTTC. Its protein product is CASSPMVQGIPHEQYF.

This rearrangement joins TRBV5-5 to TRBJ1-5; D remains unclear. Germline V CDR1 and CDR2: SGHKS, YYEKEE (reference sequence). This CDR3 has 14 amino acids. V gave up 4 bases and J gave up 5 bases, with 13 bases separating them. CDR3 sequence: CASSEAGGYQPQHF. The CDR3 DNA sequence: TGTGCCAGCAGCGAGGCAGGAGGGTATCAGCCCCAGCATTTT.

This clone has a single count. V is TRBV6-6 and J is TRBJ2-3, with 13 bases aligning to TRBD2. The CDR3 loop spans 16 amino acids. Per germline, CDR1 MNHNY and CDR2 SVGAGI (reference sequence). After removal of 5 bases from V and 4 bases from J, the junction contained 6 bases not matched to a gene. The CDR3 DNA follows: TGTGCCAGCAGTCAAAGGACTAGCGGGAGTGCAGATACGCAGTATTTT. Its protein is CASSQRTSGSADTQYF.

The chain carries TRBV10-2 and TRBJ2-1, with 7 bases fitting TRBD1. Germline CDR1 reads WSHSY; CDR2 reads SAAADI. V lost 2 bases to trimming and J lost 4 bases; unmatched junction nucleotides: 2. The CDR3 has 14 residues. The CDR3 loop is CASSETGEYNEQFF. The CDR3 coding sequence is TGCGCCAGCAGTGAGACAGGGGAGTACAATGAGCAGTTCTTC.

V usage is TRBV6-1 and J usage is TRBJ2-7; TRBD1 matches at 7 bases. The CDR3 covers 15 residues. Trimming cost V 6 bases and J 3 bases; bases outside gene matches: 11. From germline, CDR1 is MNHNS and CDR2 SASEGT. This CDR3 reads CASSTATGENYEQYF. DNA for the CDR3: TGTGCCAGCAGCACGGCTACAGGGGAAAACTACGAGCAGTACTTC.

This clone was seen only once. The chain has TRBV6-1 and TRBJ2-6, with D tentatively TRBD2 (6 bases). Trimming removed 5 bases at V and 0 bases at J, with 8 bases between. Germline V gene lookup returns CDR1 MNHNS and CDR2 SASEGT. The CDR3 is made up of 15 amino acids. CDR3 sequence reads: CASSWGDSGANVLTF. The CDR3 nucleotides read TGTGCCAGCAGTTGGGGGGACTCTGGGGCCAACGTCCTGACTTTC.

The chain recombines TRBV5-6 with TRBJ2-7; 7 nucleotides match TRBD2. The CDR3 is 13 amino acids. The germline gives CDR1 SGHDT, CDR2 YYEEEE. V shed 4 bases, J shed 2 bases, and the junction held 3 bases outside the gene matches. CDR3 sequence: CASSLRGAYEQYF. The CDR3 DNA is TGTGCCAGCAGCCTCCGGGGGGCCTACGAGCAGTACTTC.

A few counts support this clone. The chain is built from TRBV5-1 and TRBJ1-4; a possible D gene is TRBD1 (6 bases). Germline CDR1 reads SGHRS; CDR2 reads YFSETQ. The V end was cut by 4 bases, the J end by 7 bases, with 14 bases between. This CDR3 comprises 14 residues. Written as DNA, the CDR3 is TGCGCCAGCAGCCCAGGGGTGATACGTGAAAAACTGTTTTTT. This sequence encodes CASSPGVIREKLFF.

The chain carries TRBV5-1 and TRBJ2-3; 7 nucleotides align to TRBD1. The CDR3 runs to 15 residues. J gave up 0 bases and V 2 bases, and 3 bases lay outside the gene matches. Germline V gene sequence: CDR1 SGHRS, CDR2 YFSETQ. CDR3: CASSLQGISTDTQYF. The CDR3 DNA follows: TGCGCCAGCAGCTTACAGGGGATTAGCACAGATACGCAGTATTTT.

In its sample, this clone was seen once. The V call is TRBV19, the J call TRBJ2-1, with D possibly matching TRBD2 (7 bases). The CDR3 is made up of 11 amino acids. Germline V gene data show CDR1 as LNHDA and CDR2 as SQIVND (reference sequence). V dropped 8 bases and J dropped 9 bases, with 11 bases sitting between them. The CDR3 is CASRRGGEQFF. The CDR3 nucleotides are TGTGCCAGTCGGAGGGGGGGTGAGCAGTTCTTC.

CDR3 residues: CASSLVLAGGVGELFF. The CDR3 DNA reads as TGTGCCAGCAGCTTAGTCCTAGCGGGAGGTGTGGGGGAGCTGTTTTTT. V is TRBV7-2 and J is TRBJ2-2; TRBD2 matches at 11 bases. Germline V gene data show CDR1 as SGHTA and CDR2 as FQGNSA. J gave up 8 bases and V 1 base, and 6 bases lay outside the gene matches. This CDR3 region has 16 residues.

J is TRBJ2-7 and V is TRBV15; D uncertain. The CDR3 has 18 residues. Trimming pared 1 base from V and 4 bases from J, leaving 23 bases between. CDR1 is LNHNV and CDR2 is YYDKDF in the germline V gene (reference sequence). The CDR3 DNA follows: TGTGCCACCAGCAGAGGGTTCGATAGCTTTACCGGAATATACGAGCAGTACTTC. Its translation: CATSRGFDSFTGIYEQYF.

The chain couples TRBV15 to TRBJ1-5; D not certain. V lost 0 bases and J lost 7, with 10 bases in between. This CDR3 has 14 residues. Germline-derived CDR1 and CDR2 are LNHNV and YYDKDF (reference sequence). The CDR3 DNA reads as TGTGCCACCAGCAGAGAAGAGGTGTGGCAGCCCCAGCATTTT. Translated, it gives CATSREEVWQPQHF. Full variable domain (missing parts from reference TRBV15 and TRBJ1-5): DAMVIQNPRYQVTQFGKPVTLSCSQTLNHNVMYWYQQKSSQAPKLLFHYYDKDFNNEADTPDNFQSRRPNTSFCFLDIRSPGLGDTAMYLCATSREEVWQPQHFGDGTRLSIL.

This clone has just one count. The V and J genes are TRBV4-1 and TRBJ2-7, with a possible D match to TRBD2 (5 bases). Trimming cost V 3 bases and J 7 bases, with 10 bases left between them. The germline gives CDR1 MGHRA, CDR2 YSYEKL. The CDR3 runs 12 residues. The DNA of the CDR3 is TGCGCCAGCAGCCATGGAGAGGGTGAGCAGTACTTC. Translated: CASSHGEGEQYF.